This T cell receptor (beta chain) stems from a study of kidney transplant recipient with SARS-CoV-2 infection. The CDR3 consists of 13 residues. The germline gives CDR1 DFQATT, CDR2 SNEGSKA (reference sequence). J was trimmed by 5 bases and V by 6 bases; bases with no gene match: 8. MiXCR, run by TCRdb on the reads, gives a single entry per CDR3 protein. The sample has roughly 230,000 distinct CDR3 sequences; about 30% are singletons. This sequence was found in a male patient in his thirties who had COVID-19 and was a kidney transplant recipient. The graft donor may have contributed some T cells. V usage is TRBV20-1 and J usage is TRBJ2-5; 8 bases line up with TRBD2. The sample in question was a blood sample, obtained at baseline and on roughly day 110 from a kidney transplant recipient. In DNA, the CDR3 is TGCAGTGCCGCGGGAGGATCTAGGGAGACCCAGTACTTC. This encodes CSAAGGSRETQYF.